Listed here is a single TCR beta chain. Its specificity is unknown. These data come from a study of T cell responses to AZD1222 COVID-19 vaccine. General observations from the study: Regions 160-218 and 743-854 held dominance among vaccine-associated CD4 TCRs, which spanned spike. Donors were chiefly white British, with a greater number of females, and clonal diversity was perhaps underestimated.

The data were produced by immunoSEQ multiplex PCR, yet TCRdb's version contains in-frame clones alone and is incomplete. The table has around 160,000 clones, 90% to 95% seen once. Germline V gene data show CDR1 as KGHSH and CDR2 as LQKENI. There are 13 residues in the CDR3. V was trimmed by 4 bases and J by 8 bases, leaving 9 bases between them. The source was peripheral blood, collected 28 days after the second AZD1222 dose. The chain uses TRBV18 and TRBJ1-6; D gene unclear. This TCR was sampled from an adult who received the AZD1222 COVID-19 vaccine. The CDR3 region has the DNA TGTGCCAGCTCACGGGCCGCGGATTCACCCCTCCACTTT. It codes for CASSRAADSPLHF.